This T cell receptor (beta chain) was obtained from a study of cytomegalovirus exposure and HLA in healthy donors. Regarding the study as a whole: Being productive about 87% or about 30% of the time was typical of most TCR beta V segments in an earlier analysis.

With respect to this clone: The antigen is not known.

CDR1 is SNHLY, CDR2 FYNNEI, per germline. There are 15 residues in the CDR3. The germline V and J ends were trimmed by 5 bases and 1 base, with 12 bases remaining between them. PCR employed 60 Vbeta and 13 Jbeta primers. Generated by immunoSEQ multiplex PCR, the TCRdb table keeps only in-frame clones and is missing some. The repertoire consists of 80,000 or so clones, with around 78% occurring once and the leading ten covering around 3.7%. This sequence originates from a man aged 40-49 years in good health and CMV-seronegative. The source material was PBMCs. V gene TRBV2 combines with J gene TRBJ1-5, with D possibly being TRBD1 (5 bases). The CDR3 protein is CASSLQGLSNQPQHF. In nucleotides, the CDR3 is TGTGCCAGCAGTCTGCAGGGTTTGAGCAATCAGCCCCAGCATTTT.